The source of this TCR beta chain is a study of beta chain features in type 1 diabetes. Whole-study results and caveats: Within the patient group, naive, central memory and Treg TCRB repertoires appeared more similar to each other than within healthy donors. Shortening of TCRB CDR3s, moderate but significant, appeared in all four CD4+ subsets of Type 1 diabetes patients.

Every donor had blood drawn once into heparin, around 120 mL on average. Every sorted population was more than 98% pure. Since all of the isolated RNA was reverse transcribed, expressed TCRB transcripts were what got sequenced. The protocol was immunoSEQ multiplex PCR, while the TCRdb copy is restricted to in-frame clones and leaves out a portion. The repertoire holds more than 250,000 clones, with around an eighth as singletons. Comment on this clone: Its antigen is unknown.

Sequencing was performed on naive CD4+ T cells from blood. The origin of this receptor is a man aged 25-40 years with type 1 diabetes.

The CDR3 here is CASSRPNDSEAFF. The CDR3 nucleotides are TGTGCCAGCTCGAGGCCTAATGACTCTGAAGCTTTCTTT. This chain connects TRBV18 to TRBJ1-1, with D hard to call. Trimming shortened V by 6 bases and J by 6 bases, and 14 bases separated the two germline ends. This CDR3 has 13 residues. Germline loops: CDR1 KGHSH, CDR2 LQKENI. The full variable domain, with the rest looked up from reference TRBV18 and TRBJ1-1, is NAGVMQNPRHLVRRRGQEARLRCSPMKGHSHVYWYRQLPEEGLKFMVYLQKENIIDESGMPKERFSAEFPKEGPSILRIQQVVRGDSAAYFCASSRPNDSEAFFGQGTRLTVV.